Sequencing of this TCR beta chain was carried out in a study of blood T cell repertoires in COVID-19. For the study at large: PBMCs, B-cell-depleted T cells, or T cells were the source of the cDNA or gDNA that made up the material.

The participants were between about 18 and 90 years old and came from 24 US areas. The CDR3 contains 13 residues. V was shortened by 6 bases and J by 8 bases, with 17 bases between the two germline ends. Germline V lookup: CDR1 SGHRS, CDR2 YFSETQ. Original analysis: Scientists estimated how many nucleated cells there were by amplifying reference gene primers. Clones were sequenced by immunoSEQ multiplex PCR, and TCRdb holds only the in-frame ones, with some missing. Clonal size and the V and J genes are those of that table, whereas D and trimming came from the DNA. The table lists fewer than 200,000 clones, 88% of them singletons, with roughly 9% in the top ten.

The chain uses TRBV5-1 and TRBJ1-1; D uncertain. The specimen was PBMCs or T cells enriched from blood (not recorded which). This receptor was taken from a young woman who had recovered from COVID-19. CDR3 residues: CASKSGAEPEAFF. The CDR3 bases are TGCGCCAGCAAATCCGGAGCCGAACCAGAAGCTTTCTTT.